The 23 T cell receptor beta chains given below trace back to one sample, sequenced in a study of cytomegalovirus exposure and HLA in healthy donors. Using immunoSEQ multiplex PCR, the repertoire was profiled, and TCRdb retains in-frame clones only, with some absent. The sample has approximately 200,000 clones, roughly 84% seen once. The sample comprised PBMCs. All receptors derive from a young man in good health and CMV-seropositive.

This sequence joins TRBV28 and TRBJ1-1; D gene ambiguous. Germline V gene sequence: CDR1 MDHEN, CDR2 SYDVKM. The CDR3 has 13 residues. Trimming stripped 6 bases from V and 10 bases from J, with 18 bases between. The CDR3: CASSPPMYPTAFF. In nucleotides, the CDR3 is TGTGCCAGCAGCCCTCCTATGTATCCAACAGCTTTCTTT.

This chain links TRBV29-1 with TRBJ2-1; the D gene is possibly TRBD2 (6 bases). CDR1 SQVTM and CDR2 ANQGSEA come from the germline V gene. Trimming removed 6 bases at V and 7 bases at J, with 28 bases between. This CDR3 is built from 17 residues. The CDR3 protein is CSVENHWAGPRGNEQFF. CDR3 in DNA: TGCAGCGTGGAAAATCACTGGGCGGGACCGAGGGGAAATGAGCAGTTCTTC.

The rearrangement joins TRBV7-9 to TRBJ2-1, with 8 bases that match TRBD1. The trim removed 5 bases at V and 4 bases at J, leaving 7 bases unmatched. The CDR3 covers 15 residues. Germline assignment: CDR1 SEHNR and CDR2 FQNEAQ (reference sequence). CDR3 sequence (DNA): TGTGCCAGCAGCGCCGGGACAGGTTCTTACAATGAGCAGTTCTTC. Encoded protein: CASSAGTGSYNEQFF.

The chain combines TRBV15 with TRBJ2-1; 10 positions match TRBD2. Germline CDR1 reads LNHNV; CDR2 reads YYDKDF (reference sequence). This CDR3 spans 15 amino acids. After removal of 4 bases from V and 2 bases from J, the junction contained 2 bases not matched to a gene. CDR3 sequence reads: CATSILAGAYNEQFF. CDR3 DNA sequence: TGTGCCACCAGCATTCTAGCGGGAGCCTACAATGAGCAGTTCTTC.

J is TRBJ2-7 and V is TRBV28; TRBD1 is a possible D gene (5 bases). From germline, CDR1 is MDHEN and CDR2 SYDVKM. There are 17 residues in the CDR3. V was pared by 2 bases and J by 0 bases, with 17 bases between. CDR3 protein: CASSLPFGAGGSYEQYF. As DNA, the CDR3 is TGTGCCAGCAGTTTACCATTTGGGGCAGGCGGCTCCTACGAGCAGTACTTC.

This chain's CDR3 is CAISGFDSSGSSYNEQFF. In DNA form, the CDR3 reads TGTGCCATCAGTGGTTTTGATAGTAGCGGTAGCTCCTACAATGAGCAGTTCTTC. The chain couples TRBV10-3 to TRBJ2-1; a weak D match, TRBD2 (6 bases). Germline V gene sequence: CDR1 ENHRY, CDR2 SYGVKD. The CDR3 sequence is 18 residues long. With 4 bases removed from V and 0 bases from J, the gap between germline ends came to 19 bases.

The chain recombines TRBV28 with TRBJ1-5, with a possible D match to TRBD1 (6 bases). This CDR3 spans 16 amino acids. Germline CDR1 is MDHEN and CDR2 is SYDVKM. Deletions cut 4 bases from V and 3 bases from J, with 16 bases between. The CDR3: CASSYSYRAYNQPQHF. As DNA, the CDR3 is TGTGCCAGCAGTTACTCCTACAGGGCCTACAATCAGCCCCAGCATTTT.

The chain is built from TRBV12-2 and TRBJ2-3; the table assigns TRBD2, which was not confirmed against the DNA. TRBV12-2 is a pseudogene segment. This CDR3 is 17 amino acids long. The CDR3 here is CASRLDCRREGNSTQYF. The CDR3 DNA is TGTGCAAGTCGCTTAGATTGCCGGCGGGAGGGCAACTCTACGCAGTATTTT.

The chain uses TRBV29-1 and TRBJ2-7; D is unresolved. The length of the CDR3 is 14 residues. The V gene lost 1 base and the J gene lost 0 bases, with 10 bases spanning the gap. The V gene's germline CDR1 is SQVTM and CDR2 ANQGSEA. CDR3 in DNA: TGCAGCGTTGAAGCGGCCAGGAACTCCTACGAGCAGTACTTC. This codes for CSVEAARNSYEQYF.

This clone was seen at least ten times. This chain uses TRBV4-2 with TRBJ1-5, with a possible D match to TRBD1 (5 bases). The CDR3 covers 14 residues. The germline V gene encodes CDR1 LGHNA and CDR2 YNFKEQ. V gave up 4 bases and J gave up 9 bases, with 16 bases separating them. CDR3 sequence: CASSPDIGNGPQHF. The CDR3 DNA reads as TGTGCCAGCAGCCCGGACATAGGTAATGGGCCCCAGCATTTT.

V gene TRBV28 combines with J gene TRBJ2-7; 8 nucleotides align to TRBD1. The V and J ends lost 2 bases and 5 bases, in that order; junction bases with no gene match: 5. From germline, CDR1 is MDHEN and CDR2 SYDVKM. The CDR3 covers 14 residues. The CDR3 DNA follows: TGTGCCAGCAGTTTACAGGGGGCTTTCCACGAGCAGTACTTC. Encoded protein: CASSLQGAFHEQYF.

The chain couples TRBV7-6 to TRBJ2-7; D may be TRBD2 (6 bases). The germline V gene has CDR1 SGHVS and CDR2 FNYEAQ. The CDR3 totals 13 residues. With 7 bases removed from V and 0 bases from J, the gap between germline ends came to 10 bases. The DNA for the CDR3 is TGTGCCAGCAAGGCTAGCGACTCCTACGAGCAGTACTTC. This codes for CASKASDSYEQYF.

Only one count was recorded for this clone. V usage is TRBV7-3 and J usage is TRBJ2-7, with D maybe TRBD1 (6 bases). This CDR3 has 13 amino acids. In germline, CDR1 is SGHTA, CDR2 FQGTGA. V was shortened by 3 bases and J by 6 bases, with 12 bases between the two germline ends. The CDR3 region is CASSFPGVSEQYF. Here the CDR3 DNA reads TGTGCCAGCAGCTTCCCAGGGGTATCCGAGCAGTACTTC.

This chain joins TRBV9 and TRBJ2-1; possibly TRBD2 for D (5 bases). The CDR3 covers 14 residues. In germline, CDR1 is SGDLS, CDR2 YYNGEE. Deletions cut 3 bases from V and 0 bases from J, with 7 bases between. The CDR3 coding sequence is TGTGCCAGCAGCGCCCGGGACTCCTACAATGAGCAGTTCTTC. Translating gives CASSARDSYNEQFF.

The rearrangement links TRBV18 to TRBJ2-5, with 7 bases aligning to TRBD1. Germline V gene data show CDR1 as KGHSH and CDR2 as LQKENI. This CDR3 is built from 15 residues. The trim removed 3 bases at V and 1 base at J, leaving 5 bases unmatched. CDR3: CASSPPGQSQETQYF. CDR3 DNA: TGTGCCAGCTCACCGCCGGGACAGAGCCAAGAGACCCAGTACTTC.

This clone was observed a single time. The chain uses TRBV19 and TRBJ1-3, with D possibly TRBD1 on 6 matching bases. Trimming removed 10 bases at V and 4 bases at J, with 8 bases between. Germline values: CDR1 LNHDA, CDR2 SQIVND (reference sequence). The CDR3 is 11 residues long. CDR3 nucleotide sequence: TGTGCCACAGGGGAAGGAAACACCATATATTTT. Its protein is CATGEGNTIYF.

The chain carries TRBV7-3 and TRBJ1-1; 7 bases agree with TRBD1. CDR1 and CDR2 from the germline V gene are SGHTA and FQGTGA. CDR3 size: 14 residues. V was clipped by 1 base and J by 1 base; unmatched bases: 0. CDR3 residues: CASSLRQGNTEAFF. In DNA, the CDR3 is TGTGCCAGCAGCTTAAGACAGGGGAACACTGAAGCTTTCTTT. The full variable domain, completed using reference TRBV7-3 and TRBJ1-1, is GAGVSQTPSNKVTEKGKYVELRCDPISGHTALYWYRQSLGQGPEFLIYFQGTGAADDSGLPNDRFFAVRPEGSVSTLKIQRTERGDSAVYLCASSLRQGNTEAFFGQGTRLTVV.

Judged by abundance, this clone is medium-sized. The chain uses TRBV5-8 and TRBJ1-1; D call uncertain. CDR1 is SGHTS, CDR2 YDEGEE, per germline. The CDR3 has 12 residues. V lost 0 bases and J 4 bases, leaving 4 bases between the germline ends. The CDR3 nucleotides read TGTGCCAGCAGCTTGGTGGCCACTGAAGCTTTCTTT. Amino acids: CASSLVATEAFF.

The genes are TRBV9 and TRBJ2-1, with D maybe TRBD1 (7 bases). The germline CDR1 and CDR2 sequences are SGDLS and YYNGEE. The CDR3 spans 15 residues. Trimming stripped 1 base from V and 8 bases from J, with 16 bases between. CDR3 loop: CASSVSSGGGDEQFF. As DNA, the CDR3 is TGTGCCAGCAGCGTATCGTCAGGGGGAGGCGATGAGCAGTTCTTC.

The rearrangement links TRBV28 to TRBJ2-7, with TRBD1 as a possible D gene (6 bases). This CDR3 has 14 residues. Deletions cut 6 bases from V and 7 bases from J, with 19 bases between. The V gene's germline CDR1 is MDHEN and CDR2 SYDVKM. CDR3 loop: CASSRSTGIREQYF. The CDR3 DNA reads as TGTGCCAGCAGCCGCTCTACAGGGATAAGAGAGCAGTACTTC.

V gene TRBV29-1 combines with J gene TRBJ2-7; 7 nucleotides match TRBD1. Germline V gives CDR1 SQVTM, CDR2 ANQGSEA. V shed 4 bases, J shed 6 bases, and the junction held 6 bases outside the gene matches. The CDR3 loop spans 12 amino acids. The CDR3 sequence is CSVAPQGPEQYF. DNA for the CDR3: TGCAGCGTTGCCCCACAGGGGCCCGAGCAGTACTTC.

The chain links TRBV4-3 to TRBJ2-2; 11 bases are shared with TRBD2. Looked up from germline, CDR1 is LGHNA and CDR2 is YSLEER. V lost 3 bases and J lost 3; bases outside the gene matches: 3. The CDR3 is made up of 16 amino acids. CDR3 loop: CASSHGTSGDTGELFF. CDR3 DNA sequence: TGCGCCAGCAGCCATGGGACTAGCGGTGACACCGGGGAGCTGTTTTTT.

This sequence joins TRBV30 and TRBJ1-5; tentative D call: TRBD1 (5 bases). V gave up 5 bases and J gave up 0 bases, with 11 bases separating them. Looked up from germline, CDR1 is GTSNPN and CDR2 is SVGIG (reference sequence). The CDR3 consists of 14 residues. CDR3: CAWGGTFSNQPQHF. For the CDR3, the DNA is TGTGCCTGGGGCGGGACGTTTAGCAATCAGCCCCAGCATTTT.